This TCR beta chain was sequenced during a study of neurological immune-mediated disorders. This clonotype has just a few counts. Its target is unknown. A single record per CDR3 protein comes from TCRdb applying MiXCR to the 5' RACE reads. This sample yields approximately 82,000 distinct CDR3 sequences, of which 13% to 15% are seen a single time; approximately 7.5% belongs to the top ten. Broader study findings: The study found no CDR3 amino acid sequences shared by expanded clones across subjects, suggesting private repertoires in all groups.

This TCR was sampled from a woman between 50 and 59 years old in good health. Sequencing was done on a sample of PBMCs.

The CDR3 protein is CASSSSGGGKFF. CDR3 in DNA: TGTGCCAGCAGCTCCTCGGGGGGGGGCAAATTCTTC. The chain carries TRBV12-3 or TRBV12-4 and TRBJ2-1, with 8 positions matching TRBD2. The ends lost 6 bases at V and 16 bases at J; junction bases unmatched: 11. The CDR3 has 12 residues.